The present TCR beta chain was sequenced within a study of response to subunit inactivated influenza vaccine. Findings and caveats of the study: Seasonal influenza vaccination, on each occasion, was suggested by the authors to recruit few new T cells.

With regard to this clonotype: Its antigen remains unknown.

This CDR3 contains 16 residues. Deletions cut 2 bases from V and 4 bases from J, with 16 bases between. Germline CDR1 reads ENHRY; CDR2 reads SYGVKD. TCRdb independently ran MiXCR on the RT-PCR reads; one entry per CDR3 protein. The sample yields more than 200,000 distinct CDR3 sequences, about 12% seen once. The specimen was non-naive T cells sorted from PBMCs, collected 14 to 15 days before vaccination. The rearrangement uses TRBV10-3 and TRBJ2-3; weak D call: TRBD1 (7 bases). The origin of this receptor is a man in his fifties who received an inactivated influenza vaccine. CDR3 amino acids: CAISEGSGGGPDTQYF. CDR3 nucleotide sequence: TGTGCCATCAGTGAGGGGTCCGGAGGGGGCCCAGATACGCAGTATTTT.